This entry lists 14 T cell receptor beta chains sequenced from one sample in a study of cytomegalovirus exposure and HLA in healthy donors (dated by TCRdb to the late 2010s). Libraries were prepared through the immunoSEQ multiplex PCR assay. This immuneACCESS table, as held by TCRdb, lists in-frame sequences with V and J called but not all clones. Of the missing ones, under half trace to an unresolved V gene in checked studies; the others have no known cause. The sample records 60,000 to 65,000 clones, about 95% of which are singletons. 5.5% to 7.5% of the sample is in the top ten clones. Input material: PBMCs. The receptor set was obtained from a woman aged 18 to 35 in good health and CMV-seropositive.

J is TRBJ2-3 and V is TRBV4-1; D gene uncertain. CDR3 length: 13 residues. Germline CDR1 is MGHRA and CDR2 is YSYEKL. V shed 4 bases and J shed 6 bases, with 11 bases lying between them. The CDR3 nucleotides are TGCGCCAGCAGCCTCCTATCCGAGGATACGCAGTATTTT. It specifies CASSLLSEDTQYF.

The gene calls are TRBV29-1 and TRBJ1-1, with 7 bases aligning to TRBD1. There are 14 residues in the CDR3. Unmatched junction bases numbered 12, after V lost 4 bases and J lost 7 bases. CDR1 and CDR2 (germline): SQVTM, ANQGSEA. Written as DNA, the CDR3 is TGCAGCGTTGGGGAAGGGGGCGAGCTGAGTGAAGCTTTCTTT. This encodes CSVGEGGELSEAFF.

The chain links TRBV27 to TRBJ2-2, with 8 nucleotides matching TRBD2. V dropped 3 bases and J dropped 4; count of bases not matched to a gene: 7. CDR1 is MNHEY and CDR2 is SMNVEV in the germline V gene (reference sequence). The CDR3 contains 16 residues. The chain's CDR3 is CASSFSGRERTGELFF. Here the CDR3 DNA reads TGTGCCAGCAGTTTTTCCGGGAGGGAGCGCACCGGGGAGCTGTTTTTT.

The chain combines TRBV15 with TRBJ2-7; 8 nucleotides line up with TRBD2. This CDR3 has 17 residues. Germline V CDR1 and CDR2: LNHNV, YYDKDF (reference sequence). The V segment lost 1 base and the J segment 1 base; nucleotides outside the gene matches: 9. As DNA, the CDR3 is TGTGCCACCAGCAGAGGCCGTAGCGGGATCGGGTCCTACGAGCAGTACTTC. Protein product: CATSRGRSGIGSYEQYF.

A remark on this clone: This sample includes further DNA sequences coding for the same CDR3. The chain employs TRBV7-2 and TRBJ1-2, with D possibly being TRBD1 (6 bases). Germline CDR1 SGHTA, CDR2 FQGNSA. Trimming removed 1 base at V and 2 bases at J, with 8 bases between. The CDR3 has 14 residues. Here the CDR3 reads CASSLGQGNYGYTF. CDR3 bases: TGTGCCAGCAGCTTAGGTCAGGGGAACTATGGCTACACCTTC.

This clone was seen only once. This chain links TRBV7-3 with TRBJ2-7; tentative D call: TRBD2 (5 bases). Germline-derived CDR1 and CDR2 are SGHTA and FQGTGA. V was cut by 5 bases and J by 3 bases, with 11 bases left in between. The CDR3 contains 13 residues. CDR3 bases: TGTGCCAGCAGCCCCGACCGGGACTACGAGCAGTACTTC. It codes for CASSPDRDYEQYF.

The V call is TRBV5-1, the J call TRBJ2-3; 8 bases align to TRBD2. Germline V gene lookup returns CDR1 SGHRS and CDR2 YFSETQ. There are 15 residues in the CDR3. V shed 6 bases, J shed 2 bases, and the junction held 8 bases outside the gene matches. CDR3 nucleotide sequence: TGCGCCAGCACCAGGACAGCGGGGGTCACAGATACGCAGTATTTT. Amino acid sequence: CASTRTAGVTDTQYF.

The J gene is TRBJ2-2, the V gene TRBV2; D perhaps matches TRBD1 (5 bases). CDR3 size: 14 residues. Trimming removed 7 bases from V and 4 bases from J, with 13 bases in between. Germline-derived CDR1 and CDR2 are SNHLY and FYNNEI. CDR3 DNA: TGTGCCAGCATCACCAGACAGAGCACCGGGGAGCTGTTTTTT. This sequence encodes CASITRQSTGELFF. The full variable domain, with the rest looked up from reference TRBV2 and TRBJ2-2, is EPEVTQTPSHQVTQMGQEVILRCVPISNHLYFYWYRQILGQKVEFLVSFYNNEISEKSEIFDDQFSVERPDGSNFTLKIRSTKLEDSAMYFCASITRQSTGELFFGEGSRLTVL.

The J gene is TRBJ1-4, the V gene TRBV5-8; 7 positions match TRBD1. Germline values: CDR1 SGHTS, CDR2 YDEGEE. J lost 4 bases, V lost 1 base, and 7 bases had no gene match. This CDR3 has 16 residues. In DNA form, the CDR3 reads TGTGCCAGCAGCTTGCACAGGGGACTGTTTAATGAAAAACTGTTTTTT. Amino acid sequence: CASSLHRGLFNEKLFF.

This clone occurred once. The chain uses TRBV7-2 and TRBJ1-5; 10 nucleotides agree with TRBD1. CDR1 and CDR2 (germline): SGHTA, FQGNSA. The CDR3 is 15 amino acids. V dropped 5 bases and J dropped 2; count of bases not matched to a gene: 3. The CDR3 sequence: CASSLDRGGNQPQHF. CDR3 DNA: TGTGCCAGCAGCCTGGACAGGGGGGGCAATCAGCCCCAGCATTTT.

CDR3 amino acids: CASSSGLAGGGEQFF. The DNA of the CDR3 is TGTGCCAGCAGCTCGGGACTAGCGGGGGGGGGCGAGCAGTTCTTC. The chain joins TRBV7-2 to TRBJ2-1, with 16 bases that match TRBD2. Germline trimming cut 4 bases from V and 10 bases from J; bases unmatched to any gene: 4. Per the germline V gene, CDR1 is SGHTA and CDR2 is FQGNSA. CDR3 length: 15 amino acids.

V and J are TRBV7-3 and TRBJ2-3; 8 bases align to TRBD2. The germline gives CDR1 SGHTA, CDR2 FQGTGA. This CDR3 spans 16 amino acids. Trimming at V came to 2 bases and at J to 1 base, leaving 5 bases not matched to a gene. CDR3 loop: CASSLGGGSRTDTQYF. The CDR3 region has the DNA TGTGCCAGCAGCTTAGGCGGGGGGTCCCGCACAGATACGCAGTATTTT.

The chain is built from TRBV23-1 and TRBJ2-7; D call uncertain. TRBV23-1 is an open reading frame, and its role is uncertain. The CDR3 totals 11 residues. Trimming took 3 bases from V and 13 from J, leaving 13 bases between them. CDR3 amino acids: CASSQPRVIYF. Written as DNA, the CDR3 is TGCGCCAGCAGTCAGCCCCGGGTTATATACTTC.

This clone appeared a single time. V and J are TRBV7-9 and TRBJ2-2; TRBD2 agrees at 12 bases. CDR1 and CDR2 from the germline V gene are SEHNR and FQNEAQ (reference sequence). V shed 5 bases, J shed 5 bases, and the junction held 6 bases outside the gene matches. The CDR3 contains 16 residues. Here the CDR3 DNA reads TGTGCCAGCAGCGCGAGACTAGCGGGAGATACCGGGGAGCTGTTTTTT. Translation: CASSARLAGDTGELFF. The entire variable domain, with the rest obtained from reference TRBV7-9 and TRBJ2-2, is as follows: DTGVSQNPRHKITKRGQNVTFRCDPISEHNRLYWYRQTLGQGPEFLTYFQNEAQLEKSRLLSDRFSAERPKGSFSTLEIQRTEQGDSAMYLCASSARLAGDTGELFFGEGSRLTVL.